This T cell receptor beta chain was sequenced during a study of regulatory T cells in long-lasting Graves disease. Study-wide findings and caveats: TCR diversity in persistent Graves' patients was below that of newly diagnosed ones. Patients with persistent disease showed a bias toward TRBV28, TRBJ1-2 and TRBJ2-5.

Stated time point: persistent/refractory GD, antithyroid drugs over 5 years with positive TRAb. With RNA extracted from PBMCs as input, the TCR library was made. A peripheral blood sample, around 8.6 milliliters in volume, was drawn into EDTA tubes. This clonotype was recorded at least ten times. What it binds is not known. V lost 6 bases to trimming and J lost 7 bases, with 18 bases between them. The CDR3 length is 14 residues. Per the germline V gene, CDR1 is MNHNS and CDR2 is SASEGT. HTBI primers from iRepertoire and Arm-PCR of CDR3 regions yielded the TCR beta libraries. One entry per CDR3 protein, called by TCRdb with MiXCR from the multiplex PCR reads. The sample carries 250,000 to 300,000 distinct CDR3 sequences, around 23% recorded once.

The chain recombines TRBV6-1 with TRBJ1-2; D is possibly TRBD1 (5 bases). This sample comprised peripheral blood mononuclear cells (PBMCs), obtained when the disease was refractory, from a patient treated with antithyroid drugs. This TCR derives from a female donor with Graves disease. CDR3 region: CASRSDFGGFGYTF. The CDR3 DNA reads TGTGCCAGCAGAAGTGATTTTGGGGGATTTGGCTACACCTTC.